Presented here are 2 T cell receptor beta chains from one specimen sequenced in a study of Ad26.COV2.S vaccination and SARS-CoV-2 variants. The method was immunoSEQ multiplex PCR; TCRdb's version includes in-frame clones alone and lacks a portion of them. This repertoire shows about 350,000 clones, 92% found once; its top ten account for under 5%. The sample here was peripheral blood, taken after recovery from COVID-19. The receptor set was obtained from a human donor who had recovered from COVID-19.

The chain joins TRBV14 to TRBJ1-6; no clear D. The CDR3 runs to 15 residues. Trimming took off 3 bases at V and 6 bases at J, with 12 bases between the two ends. Germline V CDR1 and CDR2: SGHDN, FVKESK. CDR3 in amino acids: CASSQQEVPNSPLHF. The CDR3 DNA reads as TGTGCCAGCAGCCAGCAGGAAGTTCCTAATTCACCCCTCCACTTT.

The V gene is TRBV14, the J gene TRBJ2-7; D is undetermined. The germline V gene encodes CDR1 SGHDN and CDR2 FVKESK. The CDR3 spans 12 residues. The germline V and J ends were trimmed by 2 bases and 5 bases, with 7 bases remaining between them. Written as DNA, the CDR3 is TGTGCCAGCAGCCAAAGTCGGGACGAGCAGTACTTC. Its protein is CASSQSRDEQYF.